This TCR beta chain was sequenced for a study of beta chain features in type 1 diabetes. Sampling consisted of one heparinised blood draw per donor, averaging about 116 mL. Every sorted population was more than 95% pure. As every portion of the isolated RNA was reverse transcribed, the sequencing read expressed TCRB transcripts. Clones were sequenced by immunoSEQ multiplex PCR, and TCRdb holds only the in-frame ones, with some missing. The sample has 300,000 to 350,000 clones, around 15% seen once. Study-level results: All four CD4+ subsets from Type 1 diabetes patients carried moderately but significantly shorter TCRB CDR3s. The influence of HLA type on TCRB rearrangement stayed undetermined.

Trimming took 0 bases from V and 0 from J, leaving 11 bases between them. In germline, CDR1 is LGHNA, CDR2 YNFKEQ. This CDR3 contains 17 residues. This clone was recorded at least ten times. Its specificity is not known. The TCR was taken from a man aged 30 to 45 in good health. The chain carries TRBV4-2 and TRBJ2-2; D not certain. The sample comprised central memory CD4+ T cells from blood. The CDR3 nucleotides read TGTGCCAGCAGCCAAGATCTGGTGGGAACGAACACCGGGGAGCTGTTTTTT. Amino acids: CASSQDLVGTNTGELFF.